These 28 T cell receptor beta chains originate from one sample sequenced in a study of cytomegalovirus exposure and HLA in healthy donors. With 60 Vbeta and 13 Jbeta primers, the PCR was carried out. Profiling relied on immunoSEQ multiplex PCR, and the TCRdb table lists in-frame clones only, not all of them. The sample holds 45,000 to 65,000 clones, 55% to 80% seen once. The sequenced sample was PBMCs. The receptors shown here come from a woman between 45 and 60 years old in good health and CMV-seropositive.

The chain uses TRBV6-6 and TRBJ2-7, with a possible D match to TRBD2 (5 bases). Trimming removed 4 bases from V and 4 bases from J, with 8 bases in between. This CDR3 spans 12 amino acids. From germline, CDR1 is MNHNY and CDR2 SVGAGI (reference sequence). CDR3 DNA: TGTGCCAGCAGTTTGGGAGAATACGAGCAGTACTTC. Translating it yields CASSLGEYEQYF.

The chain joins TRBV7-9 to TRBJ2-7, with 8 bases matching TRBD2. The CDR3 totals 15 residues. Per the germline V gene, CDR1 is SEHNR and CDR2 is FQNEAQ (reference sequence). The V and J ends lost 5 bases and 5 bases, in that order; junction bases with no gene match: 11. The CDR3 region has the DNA TGTGCCAGCAGCACCCGAGCCAGCGGGAGCCACGAGCAGTACTTC. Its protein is CASSTRASGSHEQYF.

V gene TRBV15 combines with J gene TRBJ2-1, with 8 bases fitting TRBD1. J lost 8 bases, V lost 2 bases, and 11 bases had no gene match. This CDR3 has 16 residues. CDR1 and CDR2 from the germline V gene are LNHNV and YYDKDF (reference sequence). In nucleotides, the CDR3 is TGTGCCACCAGCAGAACCTCAGGGGGCAGTCAGGATGAGCAGTTCTTC. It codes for CATSRTSGGSQDEQFF.

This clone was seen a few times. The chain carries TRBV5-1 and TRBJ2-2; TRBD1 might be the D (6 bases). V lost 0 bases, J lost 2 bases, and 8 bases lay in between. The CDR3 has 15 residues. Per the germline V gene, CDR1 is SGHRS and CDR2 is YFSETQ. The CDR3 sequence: CASSLGDINTGELFF. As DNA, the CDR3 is TGCGCCAGCAGCTTGGGGGACATAAACACCGGGGAGCTGTTTTTT.

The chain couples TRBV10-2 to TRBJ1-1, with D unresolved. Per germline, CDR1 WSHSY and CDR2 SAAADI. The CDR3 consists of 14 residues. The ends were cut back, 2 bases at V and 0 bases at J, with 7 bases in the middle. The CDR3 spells CASSEGRMNTEAFF. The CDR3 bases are TGCGCCAGCAGTGAGGGTAGAATGAACACTGAAGCTTTCTTT.

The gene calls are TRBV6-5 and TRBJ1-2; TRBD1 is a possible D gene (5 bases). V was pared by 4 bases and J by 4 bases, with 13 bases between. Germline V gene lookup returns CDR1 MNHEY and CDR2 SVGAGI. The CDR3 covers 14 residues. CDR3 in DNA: TGTGCCAGCAGTTTCTCACAGGCGATCTATGGCTACACCTTC. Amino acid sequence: CASSFSQAIYGYTF.

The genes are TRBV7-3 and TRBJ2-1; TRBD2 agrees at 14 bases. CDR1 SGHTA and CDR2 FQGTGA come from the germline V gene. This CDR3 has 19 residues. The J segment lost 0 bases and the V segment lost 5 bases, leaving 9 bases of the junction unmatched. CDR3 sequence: CASSPGTSGSGISYNEQFF. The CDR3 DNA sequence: TGTGCCAGCAGCCCCGGGACTAGCGGGAGTGGGATCTCCTACAATGAGCAGTTCTTC.

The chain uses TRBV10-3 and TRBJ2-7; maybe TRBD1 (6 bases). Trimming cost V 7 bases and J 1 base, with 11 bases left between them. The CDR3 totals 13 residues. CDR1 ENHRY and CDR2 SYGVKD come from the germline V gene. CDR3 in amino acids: CAIMSTGSYEQYF. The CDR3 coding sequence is TGTGCCATCATGAGCACAGGGTCCTACGAGCAGTACTTC.

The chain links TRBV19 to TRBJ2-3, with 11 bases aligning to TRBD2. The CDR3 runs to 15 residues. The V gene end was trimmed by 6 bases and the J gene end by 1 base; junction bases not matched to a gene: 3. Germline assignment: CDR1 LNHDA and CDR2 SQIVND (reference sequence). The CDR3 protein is CASRATSGGTDTQYF. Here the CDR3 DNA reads TGTGCCAGTAGAGCGACTAGCGGGGGCACAGATACGCAGTATTTT.

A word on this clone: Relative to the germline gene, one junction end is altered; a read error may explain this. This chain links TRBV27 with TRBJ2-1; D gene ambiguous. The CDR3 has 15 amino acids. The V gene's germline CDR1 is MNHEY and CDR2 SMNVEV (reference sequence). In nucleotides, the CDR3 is TGTGCCAGCAATAGAGGTAGAGCCTCCCACAATGAGCAGTTCTTC. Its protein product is CASNRGRASHNEQFF.

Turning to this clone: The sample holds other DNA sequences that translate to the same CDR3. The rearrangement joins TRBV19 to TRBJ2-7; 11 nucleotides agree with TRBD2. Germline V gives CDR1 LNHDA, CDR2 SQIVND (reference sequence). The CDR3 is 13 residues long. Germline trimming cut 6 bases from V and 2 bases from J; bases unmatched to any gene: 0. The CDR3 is CASRTSGAYEQYF. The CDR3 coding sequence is TGTGCCAGTAGGACTAGCGGGGCCTACGAGCAGTACTTC. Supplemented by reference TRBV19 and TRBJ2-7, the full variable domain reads DGGITQSPKYLFRKEGQNVTLSCEQNLNHDAMYWYRQDPGQGLRLIYYSQIVNDFQKGDIAEGYSVSREKKESFPLTVTSAQKNPTAFYLCASRTSGAYEQYFGPGTRLTVT.

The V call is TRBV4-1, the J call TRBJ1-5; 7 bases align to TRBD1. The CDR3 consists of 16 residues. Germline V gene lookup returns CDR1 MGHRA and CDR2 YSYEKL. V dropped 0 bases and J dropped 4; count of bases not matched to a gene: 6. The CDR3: CASSQERGLRNQPQHF. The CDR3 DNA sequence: TGCGCCAGCAGCCAAGAAAGGGGGCTGAGGAATCAGCCCCAGCATTTT.

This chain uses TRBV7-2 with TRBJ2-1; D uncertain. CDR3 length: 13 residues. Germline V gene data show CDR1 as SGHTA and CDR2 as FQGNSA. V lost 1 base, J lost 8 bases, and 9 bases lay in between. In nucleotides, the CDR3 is TGTGCCAGCAGCTTAGGTGATGCGTATGAGCAGTTCTTC. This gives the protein CASSLGDAYEQFF.

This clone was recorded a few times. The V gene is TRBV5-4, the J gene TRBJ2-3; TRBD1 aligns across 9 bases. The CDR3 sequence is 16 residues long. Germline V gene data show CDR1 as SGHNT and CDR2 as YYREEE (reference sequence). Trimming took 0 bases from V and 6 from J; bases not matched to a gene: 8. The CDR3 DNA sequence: TGTGCCAGCAGCTTGGACCCTGGGACAGGGTCGGATACGCAGTATTTT. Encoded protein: CASSLDPGTGSDTQYF.

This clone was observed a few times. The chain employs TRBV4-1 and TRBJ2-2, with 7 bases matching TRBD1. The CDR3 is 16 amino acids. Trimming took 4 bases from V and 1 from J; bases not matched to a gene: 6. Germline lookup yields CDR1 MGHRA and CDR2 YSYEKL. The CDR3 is CASSRDGTVNTGELFF. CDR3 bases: TGCGCCAGCAGCCGGGACGGGACAGTGAACACCGGGGAGCTGTTTTTT.

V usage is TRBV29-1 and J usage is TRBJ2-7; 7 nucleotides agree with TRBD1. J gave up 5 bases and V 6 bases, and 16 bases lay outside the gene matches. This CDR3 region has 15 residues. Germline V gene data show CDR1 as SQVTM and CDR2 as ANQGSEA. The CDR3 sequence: CSVLGTAQGANEQYF. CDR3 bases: TGCAGCGTCTTGGGGACAGCCCAAGGAGCCAACGAGCAGTACTTC.

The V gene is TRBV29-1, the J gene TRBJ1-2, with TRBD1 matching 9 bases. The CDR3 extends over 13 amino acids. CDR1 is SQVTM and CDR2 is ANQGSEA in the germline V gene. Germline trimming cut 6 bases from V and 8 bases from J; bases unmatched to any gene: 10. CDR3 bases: TGCAGCGTCCAACAGGGGGCTGAGTACGGCTACACCTTC. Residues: CSVQQGAEYGYTF.

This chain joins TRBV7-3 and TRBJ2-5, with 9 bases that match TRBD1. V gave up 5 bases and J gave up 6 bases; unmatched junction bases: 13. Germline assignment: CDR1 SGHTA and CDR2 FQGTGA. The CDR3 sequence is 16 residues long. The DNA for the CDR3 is TGTGCCAGCAGCCAACACTCGACAGGGGGTACGAAGACCCAGTACTTC. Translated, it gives CASSQHSTGGTKTQYF.

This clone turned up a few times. CDR3 protein: CASSRFPMGQNSLNTEAFF. The CDR3 DNA is TGTGCCAGCAGCAGATTCCCCATGGGGCAGAATTCTTTGAACACTGAAGCTTTCTTT. V gene TRBV7-9 combines with J gene TRBJ1-1; possibly TRBD1 for D (5 bases). This CDR3 is 19 amino acids long. V dropped 5 bases and J dropped 0 bases, with 25 bases sitting between them. CDR1 is SEHNR and CDR2 is FQNEAQ in the germline V gene (reference sequence).

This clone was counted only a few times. The CDR3 sequence: CAITTNLGANVLTF. CDR3 in DNA: TGTGCCATCACCACTAACCTCGGGGCCAACGTCCTGACTTTC. This chain connects TRBV10-3 to TRBJ2-6; D is uncertain. Trimming left V 7 bases short and J 4 bases short, with 11 bases between. Per the germline V gene, CDR1 is ENHRY and CDR2 is SYGVKD. The CDR3 spans 14 residues.

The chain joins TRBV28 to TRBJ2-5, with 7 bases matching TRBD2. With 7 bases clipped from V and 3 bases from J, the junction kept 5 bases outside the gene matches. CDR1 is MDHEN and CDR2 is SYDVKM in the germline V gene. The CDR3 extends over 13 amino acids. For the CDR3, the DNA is TGTGCCAGCAAGGTGGGAGGGGAAGAGACCCAGTACTTC. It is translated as CASKVGGEETQYF. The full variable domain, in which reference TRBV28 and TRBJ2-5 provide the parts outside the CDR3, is DVKVTQSSRYLVKRTGEKVFLECVQDMDHENMFWYRQDPGLGLRLIYFSYDVKMKEKGDIPEGYSVSREKKERFSLILESASTNQTSMYLCASKVGGEETQYFGPGTRLLVL.

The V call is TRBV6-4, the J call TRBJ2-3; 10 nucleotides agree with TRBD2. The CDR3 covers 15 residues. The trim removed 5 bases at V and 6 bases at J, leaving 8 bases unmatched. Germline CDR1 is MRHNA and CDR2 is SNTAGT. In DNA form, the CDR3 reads TGTGCCAGCAGTAAACAGCGGGGGGGTGTGGATACGCAGTATTTT. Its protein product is CASSKQRGGVDTQYF.

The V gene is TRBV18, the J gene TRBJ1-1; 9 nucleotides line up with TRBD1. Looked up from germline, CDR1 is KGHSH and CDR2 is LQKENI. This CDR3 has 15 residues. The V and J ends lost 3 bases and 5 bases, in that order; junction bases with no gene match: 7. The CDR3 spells CASSPDRGKETEAFF. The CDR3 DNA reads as TGTGCCAGCTCACCGGACAGGGGTAAGGAAACTGAAGCTTTCTTT.

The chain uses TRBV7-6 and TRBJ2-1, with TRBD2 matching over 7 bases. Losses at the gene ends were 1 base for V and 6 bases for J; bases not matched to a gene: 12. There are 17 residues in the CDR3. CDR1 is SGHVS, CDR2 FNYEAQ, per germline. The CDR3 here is CASSLGGTGGSINEQFF. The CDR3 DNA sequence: TGTGCCAGCAGCTTAGGAGGAACGGGAGGTAGTATCAATGAGCAGTTCTTC. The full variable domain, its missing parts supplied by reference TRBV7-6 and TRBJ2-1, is GAGVSQSPRYKVTKRGQDVALRCDPISGHVSLYWYRQALGQGPEFLTYFNYEAQQDKSGLPNDRFSAERPEGSISTLTIQRTEQRDSAMYRCASSLGGTGGSINEQFFGPGTRLTVL.

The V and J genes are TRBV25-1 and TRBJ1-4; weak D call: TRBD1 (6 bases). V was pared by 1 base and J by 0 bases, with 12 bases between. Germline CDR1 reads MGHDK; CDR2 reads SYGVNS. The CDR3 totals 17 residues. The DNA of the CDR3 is TGTGCCAGCAGTGAATCGGGACAAATTGCAACTAATGAAAAACTGTTTTTT. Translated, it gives CASSESGQIATNEKLFF.

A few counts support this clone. The CDR3, as DNA: TGTGCCAGCAGGGAATACACAGGGAATCAGCCCCAGCATTTT. Its protein is CASREYTGNQPQHF. The rearrangement uses TRBV6-1 and TRBJ1-5; weak D call: TRBD1 (6 bases). Germline assignment: CDR1 MNHNS and CDR2 SASEGT. This CDR3 comprises 14 residues. Trimming pared 6 bases from V and 4 bases from J, leaving 13 bases between.

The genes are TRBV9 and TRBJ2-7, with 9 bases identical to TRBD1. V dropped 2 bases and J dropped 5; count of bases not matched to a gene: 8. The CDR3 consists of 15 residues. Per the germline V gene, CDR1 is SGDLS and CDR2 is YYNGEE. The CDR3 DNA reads TGTGCCAGCAGCGTCTACGGGACAGGGATAGACGAGCAGTACTTC. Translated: CASSVYGTGIDEQYF.

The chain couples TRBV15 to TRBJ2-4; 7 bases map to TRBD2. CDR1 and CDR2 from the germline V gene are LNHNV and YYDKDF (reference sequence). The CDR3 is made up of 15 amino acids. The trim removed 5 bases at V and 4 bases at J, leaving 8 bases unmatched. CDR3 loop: CATSASTSVKNIQYF. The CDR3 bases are TGTGCCACCAGCGCGAGCACTAGCGTTAAAAACATTCAGTACTTC.